Each of the 32 T cell receptor beta chains below was sequenced from the same sample in a study of control samples from healthy donors and cancer patients. The assay was immunoSEQ multiplex PCR, and TCRdb's table has in-frame clones only and misses some. The repertoire includes 80,000 to 85,000 clones, more than 70% of them detected once, and 4.5% to 6% sits in the top ten. The sequencing sample was made of blood. The source is a woman between 45 and 65 years old in good health.

This sequence joins TRBV14 and TRBJ1-6; no definite D call. Germline CDR1 is SGHDN and CDR2 is FVKESK. V dropped 4 bases and J dropped 6 bases, with 10 bases sitting between them. The CDR3 is made up of 14 amino acids. In DNA form, the CDR3 reads TGTGCCAGCAGCCTTCATAACCCTAATTCACCCCTCCACTTT. It encodes CASSLHNPNSPLHF.

The chain couples TRBV9 to TRBJ2-1; D tentatively fits TRBD1 or TRBD2 (5 bases each). Trimming took off 4 bases at V and 9 bases at J, with 14 bases between the two ends. The CDR3 is 13 amino acids. Germline V gene lookup returns CDR1 SGDLS and CDR2 YYNGEE. The CDR3 loop is CASSPRLRGEQFF. The CDR3 DNA reads as TGTGCCAGCAGCCCCCGCCTGAGGGGTGAGCAGTTCTTC.

This rearrangement joins TRBV11-2 to TRBJ1-2; weak D call: TRBD1 (6 bases). The CDR3 is 15 amino acids. Trimming removed 5 bases from V and 6 bases from J, with 19 bases in between. Germline loops: CDR1 SGHAT, CDR2 FQNNGV. CDR3 nucleotides: TGTGCCAGCAGCGGAGTCTCTGGGGACACGGATGGCTACACCTTC. Translating gives CASSGVSGDTDGYTF.

This clone occurred a few times. CDR3 nucleotide sequence: TGTGCCAGCAGCCAGGGGACGGACACCATGAACACTGAAGCTTTCTTT. This encodes CASSQGTDTMNTEAFF. This chain links TRBV3-1 (or the pseudogene TRBV3-2) with TRBJ1-1; tentatively, D is TRBD1 (5 bases). CDR1 is LGHDT, CDR2 YNNKEL, per germline (reference sequence). The CDR3 length is 16 residues. With 3 bases removed from V and 0 bases from J, the gap between germline ends came to 14 bases.

The J gene is TRBJ2-1, the V gene TRBV5-1; the match to TRBD2 covers 11 bases. Per germline, CDR1 SGHRS and CDR2 YFSETQ. The CDR3 covers 16 residues. Trimming took 4 bases from V and 6 from J; bases not matched to a gene: 9. CDR3 residues: CASSPSLLAGGNEQFF. As DNA, the CDR3 is TGCGCCAGCAGCCCCTCCCTCCTAGCGGGGGGCAATGAGCAGTTCTTC.

This clone was seen at least ten times. The gene calls are TRBV4-2 and TRBJ2-7; TRBD2 matches at 7 bases. The junction had 5 bases not matched to a gene; V was cut back by 0 bases and J by 0 bases. The CDR3 sequence is 16 residues long. CDR1 LGHNA and CDR2 YNFKEQ come from the germline V gene. Here the CDR3 DNA reads TGTGCCAGCAGCCAAGATCCAGCGGGGAGCTCCTACGAGCAGTACTTC. Residues: CASSQDPAGSSYEQYF.

The chain is built from TRBV19 and TRBJ2-2; the D gene is possibly TRBD1 (6 bases). Trimming cost V 4 bases and J 0 bases, with 12 bases left between them. Per germline, CDR1 LNHDA and CDR2 SQIVND (reference sequence). This CDR3 contains 16 residues. As DNA, the CDR3 is TGTGCCAGTAGTAGGGGGCTTTTCGCGAACACCGGGGAGCTGTTTTTT. Protein sequence: CASSRGLFANTGELFF.

In this sample, this clone turned up a few times. The chain joins TRBV18 to TRBJ2-3; D perhaps matches TRBD2 (5 bases). CDR3 length: 14 amino acids. Trimming took 3 bases from V and 5 from J, leaving 12 bases between them. The germline V gene encodes CDR1 KGHSH and CDR2 LQKENI. CDR3 region: CASSPGSVGDTQYF. CDR3 DNA: TGTGCCAGCTCACCTGGGAGCGTCGGAGATACGCAGTATTTT.

The chain recombines TRBV7-9 with TRBJ2-1; 7 bases are a match to TRBD1. Trimming cost V 0 bases and J 1 base; bases outside gene matches: 0. This CDR3 spans 15 amino acids. CDR1 and CDR2 from the germline V gene are SEHNR and FQNEAQ (reference sequence). This chain's CDR3 is CASSLARGSYNEQFF. The CDR3 coding sequence is TGTGCCAGCAGCTTAGCCAGGGGGTCCTACAATGAGCAGTTCTTC.

The chain has TRBV6-6 and TRBJ1-2; D perhaps matches TRBD1 (6 bases). V was pared by 10 bases and J by 7 bases, with 19 bases between. Germline V gene lookup returns CDR1 MNHNY and CDR2 SVGAGI (reference sequence). The CDR3 extends over 13 amino acids. CDR3 in amino acids: CAINRDNSGGYTF. The CDR3 DNA follows: TGTGCCATCAACCGGGACAATAGCGGTGGCTACACCTTC.

The V call is TRBV11-2, the J call TRBJ2-7; D possibly corresponds to TRBD1 (5 bases). V shed 1 base and J shed 3 bases, with 7 bases lying between them. This CDR3 region has 13 residues. Germline values: CDR1 SGHAT, CDR2 FQNNGV. The CDR3: CASSLGGRYEQYF. The CDR3 DNA reads as TGTGCCAGCAGCTTAGGGGGCCGCTACGAGCAGTACTTC.

This clone is large by share. V usage is TRBV6-1 and J usage is TRBJ2-3, with a weak D call TRBD2 (5 bases). Per germline, CDR1 MNHNS and CDR2 SASEGT. The CDR3 loop spans 12 amino acids. V dropped 1 base and J dropped 9 bases, with 8 bases sitting between them. As DNA, the CDR3 is TGTGCCAGCAGTGAAGGGTGGGAGACGCAGTATTTT. Encoded protein: CASSEGWETQYF.

In this sample, this clone turned up once. The chain combines TRBV9 with TRBJ1-1, with D maybe TRBD1 (5 bases). V gave up 0 bases and J gave up 1 base, with 10 bases separating them. This CDR3 comprises 15 residues. From germline, CDR1 is SGDLS and CDR2 YYNGEE. CDR3 DNA sequence: TGTGCCAGCAGCGTAGTCTGGCAGGGGAACACTGAAGCTTTCTTT. It codes for CASSVVWQGNTEAFF.

This chain joins TRBV6-5 and TRBJ1-1; 9 nucleotides line up with TRBD1. The CDR3 contains 16 residues. V lost 4 bases, J lost 4 bases, and 10 bases stayed unmatched. From germline, CDR1 is MNHEY and CDR2 SVGAGI. CDR3 region: CASSSTTGGWGTEAFF. Written as DNA, the CDR3 is TGTGCCAGCAGTTCTACCACAGGGGGCTGGGGCACTGAAGCTTTCTTT.

This chain links TRBV28 with TRBJ1-4; 7 nucleotides agree with TRBD1. Germline V gives CDR1 MDHEN, CDR2 SYDVKM. After removal of 7 bases from V and 7 bases from J, the junction contained 6 bases not matched to a gene. The CDR3 covers 13 residues. CDR3 coding DNA: TGTGCCAGCATACAGGGGATGGGTGAAAAACTGTTTTTT. Amino acid sequence: CASIQGMGEKLFF.

The chain recombines TRBV18 with TRBJ2-3; TRBD2 matches at 14 bases. Germline V CDR1 and CDR2: KGHSH, LQKENI. The ends lost 5 bases at V and 6 bases at J; junction bases unmatched: 7. The CDR3 is 16 residues long. DNA of the CDR3: TGTGCCAGCTCATCGGGACTAGCGGGGGCCGAGGATACGCAGTATTTT. This encodes CASSSGLAGAEDTQYF.

The genes are TRBV27 and TRBJ1-6, with 8 bases fitting TRBD1. After removal of 0 bases from V and 8 bases from J, the junction contained 6 bases not matched to a gene. Germline lookup yields CDR1 MNHEY and CDR2 SMNVEV (reference sequence). This CDR3 has 16 amino acids. The CDR3 loop is CASSLSPGTGHSPLHF. The CDR3 DNA reads TGTGCCAGCAGTTTATCCCCCGGGACAGGACATTCACCCCTCCACTTT.

J is TRBJ1-1 and V is TRBV12-5; TRBD1 is a possible D gene (5 bases). The CDR3 length is 14 residues. Germline V gene sequence: CDR1 LGHNT, CDR2 FRNRAP. V gave up 1 base and J gave up 3 bases, with 9 bases separating them. The CDR3 loop is CASGLGQGYTEAFF. Written as DNA, the CDR3 is TGTGCTAGTGGTTTGGGGCAGGGCTACACTGAAGCTTTCTTT.

This chain joins TRBV29-1 and TRBJ2-7, with D possibly TRBD1 on 6 matching bases. The CDR3 totals 13 residues. Deletions cut 2 bases from V and 6 bases from J, with 14 bases between. Germline V gene sequence: CDR1 SQVTM, CDR2 ANQGSEA. The CDR3 is CSVEYDVGGEQYF. CDR3 in DNA: TGCAGCGTTGAATATGACGTAGGGGGCGAGCAGTACTTC.

This chain uses TRBV5-1 with TRBJ2-5, with D possibly matching TRBD2 (6 bases). Trimming took 4 bases from V and 5 from J, leaving 21 bases between them. The length of the CDR3 is 16 residues. CDR1 is SGHRS and CDR2 is YFSETQ in the germline V gene. The CDR3 is CASSRGSAGERETQYF. The CDR3 nucleotides are TGCGCCAGCAGCCGGGGGTCGGCGGGCGAGAGGGAGACCCAGTACTTC.

The J gene is TRBJ2-2, the V gene TRBV6-5; TRBD2 might be the D (5 bases). Trimming stripped 8 bases from V and 7 bases from J, with 14 bases between. CDR1 and CDR2 from the germline V gene are MNHEY and SVGAGI. CDR3 length equals 13 residues. The CDR3 loop is CASGRGKGGELFF. The CDR3 nucleotides read TGTGCCAGCGGTCGGGGAAAGGGCGGGGAGCTGTTTTTT.

The table lists this clone with a count of one. This chain joins TRBV2 and TRBJ1-5; D might be TRBD1 (6 bases). This CDR3 spans 16 amino acids. The germline CDR1 and CDR2 sequences are SNHLY and FYNNEI. Trimming cost V 4 bases and J 6 bases, with 19 bases left between them. CDR3 sequence reads: CASSGEGQGFGQPQHF. CDR3 sequence (DNA): TGTGCCAGCAGTGGCGAAGGGCAGGGGTTCGGTCAGCCCCAGCATTTT.

This sequence joins TRBV27 and TRBJ2-2; 10 bases align to TRBD1. The CDR3 totals 18 residues. The junction had 10 bases not matched to a gene; V was cut back by 5 bases and J by 1 base. From germline, CDR1 is MNHEY and CDR2 SMNVEV (reference sequence). Written as DNA, the CDR3 is TGTGCCAGCAGTCGCAGAGACAGGGGGCCTAAGAACACCGGGGAGCTGTTTTTT. Translating it yields CASSRRDRGPKNTGELFF.

V and J are TRBV5-1 and TRBJ1-1, with a possible D match to TRBD1 (5 bases). Trimming stripped 2 bases from V and 6 bases from J, with 14 bases between. This CDR3 is 14 amino acids long. Germline CDR1 and CDR2: SGHRS and YFSETQ. CDR3 residues: CASSFNIQGAEAFF. CDR3 bases: TGCGCCAGCAGCTTCAACATTCAGGGCGCTGAAGCTTTCTTT.

This chain connects TRBV4-1 to TRBJ1-2; 7 bases are a match to TRBD1. Trimming removed 2 bases from V and 2 bases from J; junction bases left unmatched: 5. The germline CDR1 and CDR2 sequences are MGHRA and YSYEKL. The CDR3 totals 15 residues. The CDR3 sequence: CASSQPGQKNYGYTF. The CDR3 DNA sequence: TGCGCCAGCAGCCAACCGGGACAGAAGAACTATGGCTACACCTTC.

The rearrangement links TRBV12-5 to TRBJ1-2; unclear D gene. V dropped 1 base and J dropped 8 bases, with 5 bases sitting between them. This CDR3 spans 11 amino acids. Germline values: CDR1 LGHNT, CDR2 FRNRAP. The CDR3 bases are TGTGCTAGTGGTTTGGCAGGCGGCTACACCTTC. It encodes CASGLAGGYTF.

The chain links TRBV28 to TRBJ1-1; TRBD1 matches at 8 bases. CDR3 length: 15 amino acids. Germline trimming cut 6 bases from V and 0 bases from J; bases unmatched to any gene: 6. The V gene's germline CDR1 is MDHEN and CDR2 SYDVKM. The CDR3 loop reads CASSPQGAMNTEAFF. The DNA for the CDR3 is TGTGCCAGCAGCCCGCAGGGGGCGATGAACACTGAAGCTTTCTTT.

The chain combines TRBV6-1 with TRBJ1-1; tentative D call: TRBD1 (5 bases). The ends were cut back, 0 bases at V and 8 bases at J, with 13 bases in the middle. The CDR3 loop spans 14 amino acids. Germline CDR1 and CDR2: MNHNS and SASEGT. CDR3 coding DNA: TGTGCCAGCAGTGAAGCGTGGGTCAGGGAGGAAGCTTTCTTT. This gives the protein CASSEAWVREEAFF.

In regard to this clone: The same CDR3 can be traced to other DNA sequences in this sample. J is TRBJ2-1 and V is TRBV5-1, with D hard to call. Trimming took off 1 base at V and 0 bases at J, with 8 bases between the two ends. In germline, CDR1 is SGHRS, CDR2 YFSETQ. This CDR3 has 15 amino acids. CDR3 coding DNA: TGCGCCAGCAGCTTGTCGGGTAGCTCCTACAATGAGCAGTTCTTC. Protein product: CASSLSGSSYNEQFF. Full variable domain (missing parts from reference TRBV5-1 and TRBJ2-1): KAGVTQTPRYLIKTRGQQVTLSCSPISGHRSVSWYQQTPGQGLQFLFEYFSETQRNKGNFPGRFSGRQFSNSRSEMNVSTLELGDSALYLCASSLSGSSYNEQFFGPGTRLTVL.

CDR3 sequence (DNA): TGTGCCAGCAGCTTGAAAGGGCCCAATCAGCCCCAGCATTTT. It specifies CASSLKGPNQPQHF. The V and J genes are TRBV5-6 and TRBJ1-5; D uncertain. CDR1 and CDR2 (germline): SGHDT, YYEEEE. The CDR3 sequence is 14 residues long. The V and J ends lost 1 base and 3 bases respectively, with 8 bases between them.

V is TRBV18 and J is TRBJ2-7, with TRBD1 matching over 7 bases. The ends lost 3 bases at V and 5 bases at J; junction bases unmatched: 4. The length of the CDR3 is 13 residues. Germline V lookup: CDR1 KGHSH, CDR2 LQKENI. The CDR3 reads CASSPRQGNEQYF. The CDR3 DNA follows: TGTGCCAGCTCACCCAGACAGGGAAACGAGCAGTACTTC.

The rearrangement uses TRBV11-2 and TRBJ2-1, with TRBD2 matching 12 bases. Germline V gene data show CDR1 as SGHAT and CDR2 as FQNNGV. The CDR3 runs 15 residues. V was pared by 5 bases and J by 4 bases, with 3 bases of the junction left unmatched. The CDR3 spells CASSATSGGYNEQFF. Here the CDR3 DNA reads TGTGCCAGCAGCGCGACTAGCGGGGGATACAATGAGCAGTTCTTC.